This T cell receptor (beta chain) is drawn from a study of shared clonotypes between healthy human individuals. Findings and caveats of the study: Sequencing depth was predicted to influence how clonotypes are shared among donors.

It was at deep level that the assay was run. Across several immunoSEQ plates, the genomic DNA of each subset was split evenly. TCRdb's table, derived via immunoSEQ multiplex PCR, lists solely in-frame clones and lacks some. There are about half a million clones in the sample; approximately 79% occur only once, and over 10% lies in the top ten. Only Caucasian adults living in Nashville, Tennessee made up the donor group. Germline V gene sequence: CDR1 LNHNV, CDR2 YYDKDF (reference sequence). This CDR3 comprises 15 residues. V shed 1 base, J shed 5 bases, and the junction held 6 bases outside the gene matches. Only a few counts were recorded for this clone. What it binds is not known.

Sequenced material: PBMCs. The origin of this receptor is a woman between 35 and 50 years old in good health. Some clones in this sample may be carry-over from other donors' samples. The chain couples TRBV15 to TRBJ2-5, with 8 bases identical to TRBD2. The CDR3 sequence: CATSRATGGPETQYF. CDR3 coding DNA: TGTGCCACCAGCAGAGCTACGGGAGGGCCGGAGACCCAGTACTTC.